This T cell receptor (beta chain) was captured by sequencing in a study of blood T cell repertoires in COVID-19. Study-level background: There were acute and convalescent COVID-19 samples, and they came from the United States, Italy and Spain. Nucleic acid was either cDNA or gDNA, and it came from T cells, B-cell-depleted T cells, or PBMCs.

In germline, CDR1 is SGHNT, CDR2 YYREEE (reference sequence). This CDR3 spans 15 amino acids. V shed 1 base and J shed 9 bases, with 17 bases lying between them. Per the original data handling: The authors estimated nucleated cell counts from reference gene primer amplification. Using immunoSEQ multiplex PCR, the repertoire was profiled, and TCRdb retains in-frame clones only, with some absent. For V, J and clone size, that table is used; D and trimming come from the DNA. This table holds 95,000 to 110,000 clones, roughly 84% found once. Sequences were obtained from peripheral blood. The TCR sequence derives from a human donor in a cohort sampled during active COVID-19. The chain links TRBV5-4 to TRBJ2-1, with a weak D call TRBD2 (5 bases). CDR3 sequence (DNA): TGTGCCAGCAGCTTGAATGGGTGGGCGAGCGGTGAGCAGTTCTTC. This translates into CASSLNGWASGEQFF.